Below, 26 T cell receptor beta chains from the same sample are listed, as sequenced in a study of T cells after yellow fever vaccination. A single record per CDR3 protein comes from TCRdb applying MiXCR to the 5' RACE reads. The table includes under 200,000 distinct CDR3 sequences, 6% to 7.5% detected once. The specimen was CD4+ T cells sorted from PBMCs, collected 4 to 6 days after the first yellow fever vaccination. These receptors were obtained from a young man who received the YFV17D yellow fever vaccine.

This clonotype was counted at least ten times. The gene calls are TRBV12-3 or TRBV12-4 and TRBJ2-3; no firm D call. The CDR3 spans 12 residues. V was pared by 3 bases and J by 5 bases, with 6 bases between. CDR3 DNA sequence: TGTGCCAGCAGTTTCACCAGAGATACGCAGTATTTT. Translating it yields CASSFTRDTQYF.

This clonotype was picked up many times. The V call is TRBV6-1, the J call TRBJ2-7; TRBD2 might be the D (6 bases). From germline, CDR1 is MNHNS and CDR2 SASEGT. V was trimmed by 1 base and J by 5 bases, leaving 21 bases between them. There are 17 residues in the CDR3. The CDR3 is CASSEVAHTRGRNEQYV. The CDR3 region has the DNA TGTGCCAGCAGTGAAGTGGCTCACACGCGGGGTAGAAACGAGCAGTACGTC.

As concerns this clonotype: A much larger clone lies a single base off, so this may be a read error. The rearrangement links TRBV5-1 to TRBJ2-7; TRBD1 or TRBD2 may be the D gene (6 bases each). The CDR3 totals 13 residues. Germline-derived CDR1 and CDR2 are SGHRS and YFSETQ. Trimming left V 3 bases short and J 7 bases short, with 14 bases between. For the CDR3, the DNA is TGCGCCAGCAGCTCGGCCGGGGGCCATGAGCAGTACGTC. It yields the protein CASSSAGGHEQYV.

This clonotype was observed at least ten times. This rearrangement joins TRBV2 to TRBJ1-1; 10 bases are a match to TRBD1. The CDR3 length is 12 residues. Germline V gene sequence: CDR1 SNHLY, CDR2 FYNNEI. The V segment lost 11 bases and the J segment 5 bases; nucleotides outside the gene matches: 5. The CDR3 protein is CAGRTGGTEAFF. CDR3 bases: TGTGCCGGACGGACAGGGGGGACTGAAGCTTTCTTT.

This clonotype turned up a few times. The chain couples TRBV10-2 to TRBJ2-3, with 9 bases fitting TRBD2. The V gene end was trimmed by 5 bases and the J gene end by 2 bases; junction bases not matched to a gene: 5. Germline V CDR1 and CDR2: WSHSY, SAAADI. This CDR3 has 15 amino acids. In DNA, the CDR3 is TGCGCCAGCAGTTCGAGACTAGCGGCCACAGATACGCAGTATTTT. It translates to CASSSRLAATDTQYF.

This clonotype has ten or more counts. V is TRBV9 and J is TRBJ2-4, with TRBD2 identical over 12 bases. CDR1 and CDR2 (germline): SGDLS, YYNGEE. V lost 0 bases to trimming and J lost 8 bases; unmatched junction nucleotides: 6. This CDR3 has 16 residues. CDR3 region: CASSVGASGGADIQYF. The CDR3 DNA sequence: TGTGCCAGCAGCGTAGGCGCTAGCGGGGGGGCCGACATTCAGTACTTC.

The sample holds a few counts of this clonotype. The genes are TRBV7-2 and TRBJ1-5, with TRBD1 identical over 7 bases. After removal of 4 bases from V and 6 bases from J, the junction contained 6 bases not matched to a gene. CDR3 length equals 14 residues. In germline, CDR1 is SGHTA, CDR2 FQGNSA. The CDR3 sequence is CASSSTGASQPQHF. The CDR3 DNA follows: TGTGCCAGCAGCTCTACAGGGGCGAGTCAGCCCCAGCATTTT. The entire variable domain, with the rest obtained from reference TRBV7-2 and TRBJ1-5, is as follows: GAGVSQSPSNKVTEKGKDVELRCDPISGHTALYWYRQSLGQGLEFLIYFQGNSAPDKSGLPSDRFSAERTGGSVSTLTIQRTQQEDSAVYLCASSSTGASQPQHFGDGTRLSIL.

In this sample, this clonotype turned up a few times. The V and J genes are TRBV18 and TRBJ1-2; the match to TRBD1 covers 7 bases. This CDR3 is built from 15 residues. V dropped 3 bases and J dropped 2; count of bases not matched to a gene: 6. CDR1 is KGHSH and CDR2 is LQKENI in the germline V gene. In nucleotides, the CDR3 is TGTGCCAGCTCACCCACGACAGGGAGGAACTATGGCTACACCTTC. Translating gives CASSPTTGRNYGYTF.

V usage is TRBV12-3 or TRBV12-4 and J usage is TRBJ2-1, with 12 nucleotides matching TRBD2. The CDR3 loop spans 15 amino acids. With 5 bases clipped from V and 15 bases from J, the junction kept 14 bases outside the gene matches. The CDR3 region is CASSMTSGGTMRVFF. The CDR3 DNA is TGTGCCAGCAGTATGACTAGCGGGGGAACAATGCGTGTGTTCTTC.

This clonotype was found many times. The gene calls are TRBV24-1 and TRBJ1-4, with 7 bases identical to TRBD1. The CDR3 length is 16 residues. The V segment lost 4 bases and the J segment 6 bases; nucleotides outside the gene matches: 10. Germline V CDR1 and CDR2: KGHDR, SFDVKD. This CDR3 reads CATSDDRTGGDEKLFF. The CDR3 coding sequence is TGTGCCACCAGTGACGACCGGACAGGTGGGGATGAAAAACTGTTTTTT.

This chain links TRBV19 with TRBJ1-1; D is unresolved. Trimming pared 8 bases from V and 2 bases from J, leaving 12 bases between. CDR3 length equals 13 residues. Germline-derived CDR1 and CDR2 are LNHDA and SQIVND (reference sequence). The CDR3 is CASARPANTEAFF. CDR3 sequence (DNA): TGTGCCAGTGCTAGGCCAGCCAACACTGAAGCTTTCTTT. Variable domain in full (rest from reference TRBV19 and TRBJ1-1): DGGITQSPKYLFRKEGQNVTLSCEQNLNHDAMYWYRQDPGQGLRLIYYSQIVNDFQKGDIAEGYSVSREKKESFPLTVTSAQKNPTAFYLCASARPANTEAFFGQGTRLTVV.

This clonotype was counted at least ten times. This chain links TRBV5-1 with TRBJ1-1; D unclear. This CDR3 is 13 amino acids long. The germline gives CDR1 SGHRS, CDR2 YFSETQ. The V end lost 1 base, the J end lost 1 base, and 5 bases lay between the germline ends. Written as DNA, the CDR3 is TGCGCCAGCAGCTTGCGGGAGAACACTGAAGCTTTCTTT. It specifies CASSLRENTEAFF. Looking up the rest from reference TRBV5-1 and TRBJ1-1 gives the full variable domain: KAGVTQTPRYLIKTRGQQVTLSCSPISGHRSVSWYQQTPGQGLQFLFEYFSETQRNKGNFPGRFSGRQFSNSRSEMNVSTLELGDSALYLCASSLRENTEAFFGQGTRLTVV.

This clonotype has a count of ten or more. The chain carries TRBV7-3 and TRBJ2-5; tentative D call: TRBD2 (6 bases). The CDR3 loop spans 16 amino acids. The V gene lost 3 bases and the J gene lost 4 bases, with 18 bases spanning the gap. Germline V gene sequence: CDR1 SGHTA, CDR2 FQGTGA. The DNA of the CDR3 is TGTGCCAGCAGCTTTGGGGTCGACCCCGGGAGAGAGACCCAGTACTTC. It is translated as CASSFGVDPGRETQYF.

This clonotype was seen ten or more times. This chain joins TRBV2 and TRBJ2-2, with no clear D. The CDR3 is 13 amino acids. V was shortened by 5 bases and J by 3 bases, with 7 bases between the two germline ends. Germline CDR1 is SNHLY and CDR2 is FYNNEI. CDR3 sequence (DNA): TGTGCCAGCAGTCTTGATTACACCGGGGAGCTGTTTTTT. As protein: CASSLDYTGELFF.

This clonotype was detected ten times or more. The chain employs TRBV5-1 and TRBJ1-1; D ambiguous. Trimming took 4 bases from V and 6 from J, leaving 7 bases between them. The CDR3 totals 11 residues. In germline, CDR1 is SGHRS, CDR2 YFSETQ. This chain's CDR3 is CASSPGAEAFF. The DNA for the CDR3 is TGCGCCAGCAGCCCGGGTGCTGAAGCTTTCTTT.

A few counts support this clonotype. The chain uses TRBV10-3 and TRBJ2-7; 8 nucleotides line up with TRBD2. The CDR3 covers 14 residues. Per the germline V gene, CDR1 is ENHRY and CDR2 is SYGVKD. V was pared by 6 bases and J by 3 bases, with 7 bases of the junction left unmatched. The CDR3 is CAISPSGGYYEQYV. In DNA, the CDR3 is TGTGCCATCAGCCCCAGCGGGGGATACTACGAGCAGTACGTC.

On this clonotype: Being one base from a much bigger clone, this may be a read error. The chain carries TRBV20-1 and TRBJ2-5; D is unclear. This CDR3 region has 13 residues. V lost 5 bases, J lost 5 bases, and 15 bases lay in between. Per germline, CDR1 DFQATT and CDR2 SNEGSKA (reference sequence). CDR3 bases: TGCAGTGCTTGTGACAACCGTAGCGAGACCCAGTACTTC. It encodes CSACDNRSETQYF.

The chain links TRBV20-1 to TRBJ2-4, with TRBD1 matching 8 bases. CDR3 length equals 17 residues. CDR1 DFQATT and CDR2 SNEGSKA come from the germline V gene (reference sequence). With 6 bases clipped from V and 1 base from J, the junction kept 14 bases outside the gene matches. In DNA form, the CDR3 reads TGCAGTGCCCAAGCTCCCCAGGGGGCTGGCGCCAAAAACATTCAGTACTTC. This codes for CSAQAPQGAGAKNIQYF.

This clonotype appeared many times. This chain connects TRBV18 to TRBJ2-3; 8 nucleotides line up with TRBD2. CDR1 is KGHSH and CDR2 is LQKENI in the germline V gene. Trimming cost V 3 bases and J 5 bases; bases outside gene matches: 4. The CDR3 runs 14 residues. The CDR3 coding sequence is TGTGCCAGCTCACCCGGGACTAGTAAAGATACGCAGTATTTT. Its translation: CASSPGTSKDTQYF. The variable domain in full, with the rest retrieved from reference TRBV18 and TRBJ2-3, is NAGVMQNPRHLVRRRGQEARLRCSPMKGHSHVYWYRQLPEEGLKFMVYLQKENIIDESGMPKERFSAEFPKEGPSILRIQQVVRGDSAAYFCASSPGTSKDTQYFGPGTRLTVL.

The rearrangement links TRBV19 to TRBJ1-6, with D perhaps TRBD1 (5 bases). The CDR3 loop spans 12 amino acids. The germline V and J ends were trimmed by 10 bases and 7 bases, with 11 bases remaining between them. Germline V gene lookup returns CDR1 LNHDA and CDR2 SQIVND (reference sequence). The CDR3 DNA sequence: TGTGCCACCGGGACCGGGAATTCACCCCTCCACTTT. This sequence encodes CATGTGNSPLHF. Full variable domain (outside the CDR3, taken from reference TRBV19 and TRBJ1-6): DGGITQSPKYLFRKEGQNVTLSCEQNLNHDAMYWYRQDPGQGLRLIYYSQIVNDFQKGDIAEGYSVSREKKESFPLTVTSAQKNPTAFYLCATGTGNSPLHFGNGTRLTVT.

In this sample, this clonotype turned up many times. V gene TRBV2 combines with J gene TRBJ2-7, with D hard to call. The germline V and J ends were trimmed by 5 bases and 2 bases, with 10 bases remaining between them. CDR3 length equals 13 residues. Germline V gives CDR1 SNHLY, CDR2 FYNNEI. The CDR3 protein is CASSLPGPYEQYF. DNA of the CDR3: TGTGCCAGCAGTCTTCCCGGTCCCTACGAGCAGTACTTC.

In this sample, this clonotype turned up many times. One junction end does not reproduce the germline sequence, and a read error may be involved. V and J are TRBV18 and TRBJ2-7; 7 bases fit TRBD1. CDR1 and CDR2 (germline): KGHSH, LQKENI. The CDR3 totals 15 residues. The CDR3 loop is CASSPPGTDFYEQYF. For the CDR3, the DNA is TGTGCCAGCTCGCCACCAGGGACAGACTTCTACGAGCAGTACTTC.

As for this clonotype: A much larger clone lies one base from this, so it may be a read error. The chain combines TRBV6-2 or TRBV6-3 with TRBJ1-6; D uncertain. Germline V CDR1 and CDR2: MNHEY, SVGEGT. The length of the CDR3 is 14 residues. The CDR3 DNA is TGTACCAGCAGTTACCTGGGCAGGAATTCACCCCTCCACTTT. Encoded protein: CTSSYLGRNSPLHF.

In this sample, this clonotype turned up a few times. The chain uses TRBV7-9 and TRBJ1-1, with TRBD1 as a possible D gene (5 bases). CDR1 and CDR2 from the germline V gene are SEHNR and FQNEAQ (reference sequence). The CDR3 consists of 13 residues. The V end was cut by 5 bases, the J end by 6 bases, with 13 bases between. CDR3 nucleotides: TGTGCCAGCAGCACCCGCTGGGGCCCTGAAGCTTTCTTT. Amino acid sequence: CASSTRWGPEAFF.

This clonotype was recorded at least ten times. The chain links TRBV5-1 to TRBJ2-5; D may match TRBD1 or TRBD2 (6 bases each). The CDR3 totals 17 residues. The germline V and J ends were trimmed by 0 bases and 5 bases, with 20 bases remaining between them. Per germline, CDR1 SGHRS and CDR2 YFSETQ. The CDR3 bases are TGCGCCAGCAGCTTGGGGTCCCCAACGGGGGCTGGGGAGACCCAGTACTTC. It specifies CASSLGSPTGAGETQYF.

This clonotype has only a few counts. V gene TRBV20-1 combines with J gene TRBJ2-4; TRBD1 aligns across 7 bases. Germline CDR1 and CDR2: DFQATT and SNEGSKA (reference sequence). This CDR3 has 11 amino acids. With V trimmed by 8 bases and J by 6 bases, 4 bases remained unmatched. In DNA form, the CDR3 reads TGCAGTACGAGACAGGGAAACATTCAGTACTTC. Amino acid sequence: CSTRQGNIQYF.